Listed here is a single T cell receptor beta chain. Its antigen is not known. Isolated RNA was reverse transcribed in full, so expressed TCRB transcripts were sequenced. Measured with immunoSEQ multiplex PCR; TCRdb has only the in-frame clones, and not every one. This table holds 300,000 to 450,000 clones, roughly 12% found once. Trimming left V 6 bases short and J 7 bases short, with 13 bases between. This CDR3 is 14 amino acids long. CDR1 MNHEY and CDR2 SVGAGI come from the germline V gene. This entry comes from a study of beta chain features in type 1 diabetes. General observations from the study: Within each of all four CD4+ subsets, Type 1 diabetes patients had TCRB CDR3s that were moderately but significantly shorter. Individuals with type 1 diabetes displayed fewer insertions and more deletions at VDJ junctions.

The TCR comes from a woman aged 18-35 years with type 1 diabetes. Sequencing was carried out using naive CD4+ T cells from blood. The chain recombines TRBV6-5 with TRBJ1-6; perhaps TRBD1 as D (6 bases). CDR3 in DNA: TGTGCCAGCAGATTACAGGGAACCAATTCACCCCTCCACTTT. Translating it yields CASRLQGTNSPLHF.